The 25 T cell receptor beta chains reported below all come from one sample, sequenced in a study of blood T cell repertoires in COVID-19. The table came from immunoSEQ multiplex PCR; TCRdb's copy has only in-frame clones and leaves some out. In the table there are some 150,000 clones, roughly 84% of which are singletons. The sample was PBMCs or T cells enriched from blood (not recorded which). The receptor source for this set is a woman in her 50s who had been exposed to COVID-19.

The chain joins TRBV7-3 to TRBJ1-2; 7 positions match TRBD1. Germline V gene sequence: CDR1 SGHTA, CDR2 FQGTGA. Germline trimming cut 5 bases from V and 6 bases from J; bases unmatched to any gene: 9. CDR3 length: 14 residues. The CDR3 DNA is TGTGCCAGCAGCCCCGGGACAGTCCCCCATGGCTACACCTTC. Translation gives CASSPGTVPHGYTF.

The V call is TRBV28, the J call TRBJ2-3; TRBD2 agrees at 9 bases. V dropped 5 bases and J dropped 5; count of bases not matched to a gene: 8. Germline assignment: CDR1 MDHEN and CDR2 SYDVKM. The CDR3 totals 15 residues. The CDR3: CASSPPGLAGDTQYF. The CDR3 DNA follows: TGTGCCAGCAGTCCACCGGGACTAGCAGGAGATACGCAGTATTTT.

A few counts support this clone. V usage is TRBV11-2 and J usage is TRBJ2-7; D perhaps matches TRBD1 (6 bases). Germline V gene data show CDR1 as SGHAT and CDR2 as FQNNGV. Deletions cut 6 bases from V and 3 bases from J, with 15 bases between. CDR3 length: 14 amino acids. The CDR3: CASRPTTGNYEQYF. The CDR3 bases are TGTGCCAGCAGACCGACGACAGGAAACTACGAGCAGTACTTC.

This clone occurred a few times. The chain couples TRBV15 to TRBJ2-7; tentatively, D is TRBD1 (6 bases). Trimming cost V 8 bases and J 6 bases, with 26 bases left between them. CDR3 length: 16 amino acids. Germline V gives CDR1 LNHNV, CDR2 YYDKDF (reference sequence). The CDR3 DNA follows: TGTGCCACCGCAGAAAGGCAGACAGGAAGCCCCGCCGAGCAGTACTTC. It codes for CATAERQTGSPAEQYF.

This clone was seen a handful of times. The V and J genes are TRBV6-6 and TRBJ2-7; tentative D call: TRBD1 (6 bases). The germline V gene has CDR1 MNHNY and CDR2 SVGAGI (reference sequence). This CDR3 comprises 17 residues. Trimming removed 5 bases at V and 5 bases at J, with 25 bases between. The CDR3 is CASSPWTVRAIQDEQYF. In nucleotides, the CDR3 is TGTGCCAGCAGTCCCTGGACAGTTAGGGCAATTCAGGACGAGCAGTACTTC.

The J gene is TRBJ1-5, the V gene TRBV28; the D is unclear. With 6 bases removed from V and 3 bases from J, the gap between germline ends came to 3 bases. CDR3 length equals 11 residues. Germline CDR1 MDHEN, CDR2 SYDVKM. The CDR3 region has the DNA TGTGCCAGCAGCTTCAATCAGCCCCAGCATTTT. Its translation is CASSFNQPQHF.

In nucleotides, the CDR3 is TGTGCCAGTAAGGGCCTAGCGGGTGACACCGGGGAGCTGTTTTTT. This translates into CASKGLAGDTGELFF. The chain combines TRBV19 with TRBJ2-2; 8 nucleotides line up with TRBD2. The V and J ends lost 7 bases and 3 bases, in that order; junction bases with no gene match: 7. The CDR3 has 15 residues. Looked up from germline, CDR1 is LNHDA and CDR2 is SQIVND (reference sequence).

The chain has TRBV11-3 and TRBJ1-1; D is possibly TRBD1 (5 bases). The germline V and J ends were trimmed by 5 bases and 1 base, with 11 bases remaining between them. The CDR3 runs 14 residues. In germline, CDR1 is SGHNT, CDR2 YENEEA. CDR3 in DNA: TGTGCCAGCAGCCCCGGGACTGGGAACACTGAAGCTTTCTTT. Protein: CASSPGTGNTEAFF.

The V gene is TRBV4-1, the J gene TRBJ1-1; D may be TRBD1 (6 bases). The germline V gene encodes CDR1 MGHRA and CDR2 YSYEKL. Trimming pared 3 bases from V and 4 bases from J, leaving 9 bases between. The CDR3 length is 13 residues. CDR3 amino acids: CASSQGAITEAFF. The CDR3 DNA follows: TGCGCCAGCAGCCAGGGGGCAATCACTGAAGCTTTCTTT.

The gene calls are TRBV21-1 and TRBJ2-2; the D segment call TRBD2 is taken from the table without a DNA check. TRBV21-1 represents a pseudogene. The CDR3 covers 18 residues. CDR3 region: CASSKRLAGEVCTGELFF. The CDR3 DNA sequence: TGTGCCAGCAGCAAACGACTAGCGGGAGAAGTATGCACCGGGGAGCTGTTTTTT.

J is TRBJ2-7 and V is TRBV10-3; D may be TRBD2 (6 bases). Germline V gene sequence: CDR1 ENHRY, CDR2 SYGVKD. The CDR3 length is 15 residues. The V gene lost 0 bases and the J gene lost 4 bases, with 13 bases spanning the gap. CDR3 nucleotides: TGTGCCATCAGTGAGTCTCCGGACTACCTATACGAGCAGTACTTC. Protein product: CAISESPDYLYEQYF.

The genes are TRBV7-3 and TRBJ1-1; D is possibly TRBD1 (5 bases). Germline V gene data show CDR1 as SGHTA and CDR2 as FQGTGA. The CDR3 is made up of 14 amino acids. V was cut by 5 bases and J by 1 base, with 11 bases left in between. CDR3 protein: CASSQGRANTEAFF. DNA for the CDR3: TGTGCCAGCAGCCAGGGCAGGGCGAACACTGAAGCTTTCTTT.

The rearrangement links TRBV11-2 to TRBJ2-1; 11 bases map to TRBD2. The V gene end was trimmed by 5 bases and the J gene end by 8 bases; junction bases not matched to a gene: 17. The CDR3 is 18 amino acids. The germline V gene encodes CDR1 SGHAT and CDR2 FQNNGV. The CDR3 sequence is CASSHGGSGLAGSDEQFF. The CDR3 DNA reads as TGTGCCAGCAGCCATGGGGGATCCGGACTAGCGGGTTCGGATGAGCAGTTCTTC.

J is TRBJ2-2 and V is TRBV11-3; no reliable D call. V dropped 5 bases and J dropped 6 bases, with 7 bases sitting between them. Germline CDR1 and CDR2: SGHNT and YENEEA. This CDR3 region has 12 residues. As DNA, the CDR3 is TGTGCCAGCAGCCCCCGAGCCGGGGAGCTGTTTTTT. This gives the protein CASSPRAGELFF.

The chain joins TRBV7-9 to TRBJ2-7, with 10 bases aligning to TRBD1. This CDR3 spans 15 amino acids. The germline V gene has CDR1 SEHNR and CDR2 FQNEAQ (reference sequence). The V segment lost 5 bases and the J segment 2 bases; nucleotides outside the gene matches: 6. The CDR3 DNA reads TGTGCCAGCAGCGCCATCGGGACAGGGGCCTACGAGCAGTACTTC. Its translation is CASSAIGTGAYEQYF.

The chain employs TRBV7-2 and TRBJ2-3, with 7 bases matching TRBD2. Losses at the gene ends were 5 bases for V and 1 base for J; bases not matched to a gene: 0. The CDR3 sequence is 13 residues long. Germline-derived CDR1 and CDR2 are SGHTA and FQGNSA. Here the CDR3 reads CASSGGGTDTQYF. In nucleotides, the CDR3 is TGTGCCAGCAGCGGGGGGGGCACAGATACGCAGTATTTT.

The V gene is TRBV19, the J gene TRBJ1-3; maybe TRBD1 (5 bases). CDR1 LNHDA and CDR2 SQIVND come from the germline V gene (reference sequence). V was pared by 7 bases and J by 0 bases, with 13 bases between. The CDR3 sequence is 15 residues long. CDR3 protein: CASKRGASSGNTIYF. The CDR3 nucleotides read TGTGCCAGTAAGCGGGGCGCAAGCTCTGGAAACACCATATATTTT.

This clone was detected only a few times. This chain connects TRBV4-1 to TRBJ1-1, with 7 bases identical to TRBD1. The CDR3 sequence is 13 residues long. V dropped 4 bases and J dropped 6; count of bases not matched to a gene: 5. Germline assignment: CDR1 MGHRA and CDR2 YSYEKL. CDR3 nucleotide sequence: TGCGCCAGCAGCCGAAGGACAGGAGCTGAAGCTTTCTTT. Translated, it gives CASSRRTGAEAFF.

The rearrangement joins TRBV3-1 (or the pseudogene TRBV3-2) to TRBJ1-5; D is perhaps TRBD1 (5 bases). Germline values: CDR1 LGHDT, CDR2 YNNKEL (reference sequence). The CDR3 sequence is 17 residues long. Trimming removed 0 bases from V and 4 bases from J, with 16 bases in between. The CDR3 protein is CASSQDGAFTGNQPQHF. The CDR3 DNA follows: TGTGCCAGCAGCCAAGATGGGGCGTTTACAGGTAATCAGCCCCAGCATTTT.

The chain uses TRBV27 and TRBJ2-7, with D possibly matching TRBD1 (5 bases). With 4 bases removed from V and 4 bases from J, the gap between germline ends came to 17 bases. Germline CDR1 is MNHEY and CDR2 is SMNVEV (reference sequence). This CDR3 has 15 residues. As DNA, the CDR3 is TGTGCCAGCAGTTCCTGGACACTGCAGGGATACGAGCAGTACTTC. The encoded protein is CASSSWTLQGYEQYF.

The chain employs TRBV5-4 and TRBJ2-5, with 13 bases lining up with TRBD2. CDR3 length equals 16 residues. V gave up 4 bases and J gave up 5 bases; unmatched junction bases: 8. In germline, CDR1 is SGHNT, CDR2 YYREEE (reference sequence). CDR3 sequence (DNA): TGTGCCAGCAGCCCTACGACTAGCGGGGGGCGGGAGACCCAGTACTTC. Amino acid sequence: CASSPTTSGGRETQYF.

The gene calls are TRBV4-3 and TRBJ2-7; D is possibly TRBD1 (6 bases). Per the germline V gene, CDR1 is LGHNA and CDR2 is YSLEER. This CDR3 is 16 amino acids long. Trimming cost V 4 bases and J 0 bases, with 16 bases left between them. CDR3 amino acids: CASSRQPTGISYEQYF. The CDR3 DNA follows: TGCGCCAGCAGCCGCCAACCGACAGGAATCTCCTACGAGCAGTACTTC.

A single count supports this clone. The gene calls are TRBV6-1 and TRBJ2-5; 7 bases fit TRBD1. The CDR3 runs to 15 residues. The V gene's germline CDR1 is MNHNS and CDR2 SASEGT. Germline trimming cut 2 bases from V and 1 base from J; bases unmatched to any gene: 4. The chain's CDR3 is CASSEYSGGQETQYF. DNA for the CDR3: TGTGCCAGCAGTGAATACTCAGGGGGCCAAGAGACCCAGTACTTC.

This chain uses TRBV12-5 with TRBJ1-5; 8 nucleotides align to TRBD1. V gave up 4 bases and J gave up 4 bases; unmatched junction bases: 9. The CDR3 loop spans 16 amino acids. From germline, CDR1 is LGHNT and CDR2 FRNRAP. The CDR3 nucleotides read TGTGCTAGTGGTTGGTCCGGGACAGGAAATAATCAGCCCCAGCATTTT. Residues: CASGWSGTGNNQPQHF. Filled out from reference TRBV12-5 and TRBJ1-5, the complete variable domain reads DARVTQTPRHKVTEMGQEVTMRCQPILGHNTVFWYRQTMMQGLELLAYFRNRAPLDDSGMPKDRFSAEMPDATLATLKIQPSEPRDSAVYFCASGWSGTGNNQPQHFGDGTRLSIL.

The rearrangement links TRBV6-5 to TRBJ1-1, with 7 bases aligning to TRBD1. The CDR3 is made up of 12 amino acids. Germline-derived CDR1 and CDR2 are MNHEY and SVGAGI. V lost 6 bases to trimming and J lost 5 bases; unmatched junction nucleotides: 3. The CDR3 DNA is TGTGCCAGCAGCCAGGGGGAGACTGAAGCTTTCTTT. This codes for CASSQGETEAFF.